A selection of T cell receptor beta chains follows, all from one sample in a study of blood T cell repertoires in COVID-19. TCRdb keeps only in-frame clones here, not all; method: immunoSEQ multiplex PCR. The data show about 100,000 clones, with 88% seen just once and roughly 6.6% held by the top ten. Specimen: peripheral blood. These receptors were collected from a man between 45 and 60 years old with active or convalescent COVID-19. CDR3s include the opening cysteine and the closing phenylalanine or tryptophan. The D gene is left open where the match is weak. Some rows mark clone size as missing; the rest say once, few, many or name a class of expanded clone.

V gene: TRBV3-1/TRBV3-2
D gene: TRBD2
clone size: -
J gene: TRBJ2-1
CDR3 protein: CASSLWTSGRGASYNEQFF
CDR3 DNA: TGTGCCAGCAGCCTGTGGACTAGCGGGAGAGGGGCCTCCTACAATGAGCAGTTCTTC

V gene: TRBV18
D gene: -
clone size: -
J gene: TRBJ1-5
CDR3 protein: CASSFTGLPQPQHF
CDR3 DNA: TGTGCCAGCTCGTTTACAGGGCTCCCTCAGCCCCAGCATTTT

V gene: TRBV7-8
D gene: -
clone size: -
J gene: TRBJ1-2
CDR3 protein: CASSQQNYGYTF
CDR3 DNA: TGTGCCAGCAGCCAGCAAAACTATGGCTACACCTTC

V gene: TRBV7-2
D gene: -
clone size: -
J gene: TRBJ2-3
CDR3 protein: CASSFSVGETDTQYF
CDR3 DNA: TGTGCCAGCAGCTTTTCGGTCGGGGAAACAGATACGCAGTATTTT

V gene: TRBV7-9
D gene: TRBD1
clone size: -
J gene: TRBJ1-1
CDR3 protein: CASSLATGGLNTEAFF
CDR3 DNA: TGTGCCAGCAGCTTAGCAACAGGGGGCCTTAACACTGAAGCTTTCTTT

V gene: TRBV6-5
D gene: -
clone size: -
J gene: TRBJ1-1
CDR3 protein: CASRSPSGYTEAFF
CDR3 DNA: TGTGCCAGCAGATCGCCGTCAGGGTACACTGAAGCTTTCTTT

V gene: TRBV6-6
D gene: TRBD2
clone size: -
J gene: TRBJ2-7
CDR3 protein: CASSYSGTSLSYEQYF
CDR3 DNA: TGTGCCAGCAGTTACTCCGGGACTAGCTTGTCTTACGAGCAGTACTTC

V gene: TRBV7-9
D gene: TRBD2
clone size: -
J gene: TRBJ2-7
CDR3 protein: CASSPRTSAYEQYF
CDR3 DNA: TGTGCCAGCAGTCCTAGGACTAGCGCCTACGAGCAGTACTTC

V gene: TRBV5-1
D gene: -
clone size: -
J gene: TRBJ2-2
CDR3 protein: CASSSRGTRYTGELFF
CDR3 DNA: TGCGCCAGCAGCTCTAGAGGGACACGATATACCGGGGAGCTGTTTTTT

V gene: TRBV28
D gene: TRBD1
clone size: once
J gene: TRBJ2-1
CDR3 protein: CASSLGTGEHNEQFF
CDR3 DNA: TGTGCCAGCAGTTTAGGGACAGGGGAGCACAATGAGCAGTTCTTC

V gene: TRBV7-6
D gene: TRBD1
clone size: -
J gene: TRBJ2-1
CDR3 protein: CASSLILQGASYNEQFF
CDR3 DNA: TGTGCCAGCAGTTTAATTCTCCAGGGGGCCTCCTACAATGAGCAGTTCTTC

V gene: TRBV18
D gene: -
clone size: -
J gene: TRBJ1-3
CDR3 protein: CASSPPGGRASGNTIYF
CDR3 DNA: TGTGCCAGCTCACCGCCCGGGGGACGGGCATCTGGAAACACCATATATTTT

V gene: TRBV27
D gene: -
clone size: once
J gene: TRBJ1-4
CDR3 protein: CASSLSTGTLAEKLFF
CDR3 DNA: TGTGCCAGCAGTTTATCAACCGGGACTCTTGCTGAAAAACTGTTTTTT

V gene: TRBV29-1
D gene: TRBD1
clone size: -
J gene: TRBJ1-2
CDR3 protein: CSVRPGQGFYTF
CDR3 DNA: TGCAGCGTACGTCCGGGACAGGGGTTCTACACCTTC

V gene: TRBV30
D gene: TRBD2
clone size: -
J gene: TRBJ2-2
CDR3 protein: CAWTSGRVSGTGELFF
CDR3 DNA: TGTGCCTGGACAAGCGGGAGGGTTAGCGGCACCGGGGAGCTGTTTTTT

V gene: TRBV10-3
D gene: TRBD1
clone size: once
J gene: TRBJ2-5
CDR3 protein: CATQGQATNRQETQYF
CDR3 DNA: TGTGCCACCCAGGGACAGGCGACAAACAGACAAGAGACCCAGTACTTC

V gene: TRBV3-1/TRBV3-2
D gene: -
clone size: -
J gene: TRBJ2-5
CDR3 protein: CASSQEVSQETQYF
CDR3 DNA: TGTGCCAGCAGCCAAGAAGTGAGCCAAGAGACCCAGTACTTC

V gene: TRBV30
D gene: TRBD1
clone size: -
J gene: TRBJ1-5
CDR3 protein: CAWSPPGTGNQPQHF
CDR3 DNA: TGTGCCTGGAGTCCCCCCGGGACAGGGAATCAGCCCCAGCATTTT

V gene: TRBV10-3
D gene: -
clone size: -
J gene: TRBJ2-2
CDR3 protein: CATRRDLEYTGELFF
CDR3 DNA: TGTGCCACCCGCCGGGACTTAGAATACACCGGGGAGCTGTTTTTT

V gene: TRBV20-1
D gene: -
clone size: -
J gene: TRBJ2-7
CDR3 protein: CSASSSLSSYEQYF
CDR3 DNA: TGCAGTGCTAGTTCGAGCTTGAGCTCCTACGAGCAGTACTTC